The 2 T cell receptor beta chains presented below share a single source sample, sequenced in a study of cytotoxic CD8 clonotypes in ibrutinib-treated CLL. TCRdb's table, derived via immunoSEQ multiplex PCR, lists solely in-frame clones and lacks some. The top ten clones hold roughly 21% of a sample with about 50,000 clones, approximately 82% of them seen once. The sample in question was PBMCs, obtained after 24 months of ibrutinib treatment. These TCRs come from a human donor with chronic lymphocytic leukemia.

The chain combines TRBV28 with TRBJ1-5; no firm D call. The CDR3 spans 10 residues. Germline values: CDR1 MDHEN, CDR2 SYDVKM. V shed 10 bases and J shed 8 bases, with 9 bases lying between them. CDR3: CATGWEPQHF. The CDR3 coding sequence is TGTGCCACCGGGTGGGAGCCCCAGCATTTT.

This chain uses TRBV14 with TRBJ2-1; 8 bases map to TRBD2. The J segment lost 2 bases and the V segment lost 4 bases, leaving 4 bases of the junction unmatched. CDR3 length: 15 amino acids. Germline V gene lookup returns CDR1 SGHDN and CDR2 FVKESK. CDR3 sequence reads: CASSPPGLAYNEQFF. In DNA, the CDR3 is TGTGCCAGCAGCCCGCCGGGACTAGCCTACAATGAGCAGTTCTTC.